This TCR beta chain was sequenced for a study of T cell responses to AZD1222 COVID-19 vaccine. Findings and limits, study-wide: Donor demographics were predominantly white British with a female majority; clonal diversity may be underestimated. Once two AZD1222 doses were given, Spike-specific TCR breadth and depth went up. Spike-wide vaccine-associated CD4 TCRs dominated at 160-218 and 743-854.

This clone was counted a single time. Its antigen is unknown. The CDR3 is 15 amino acids. V was clipped by 0 bases and J by 2 bases, with 9 bases between them. Germline-derived CDR1 and CDR2 are LNHNV and YYDKDF (reference sequence). Method: immunoSEQ multiplex PCR; TCRdb's copy keeps in-frame clones and lacks some. The table has 150,000 or so clones, approximately 90% seen once. J is TRBJ2-3 and V is TRBV15, with D possibly TRBD1 on 6 matching bases. The starting material was peripheral blood, obtained 28 days after the second dose of the MenACWY control vaccine. The source is an adult who received the MenACWY meningococcal vaccine as a control. This CDR3 reads CATSRDQGFTDTQYF. The CDR3, as DNA: TGTGCCACCAGCAGAGACCAGGGGTTCACAGATACGCAGTATTTT.